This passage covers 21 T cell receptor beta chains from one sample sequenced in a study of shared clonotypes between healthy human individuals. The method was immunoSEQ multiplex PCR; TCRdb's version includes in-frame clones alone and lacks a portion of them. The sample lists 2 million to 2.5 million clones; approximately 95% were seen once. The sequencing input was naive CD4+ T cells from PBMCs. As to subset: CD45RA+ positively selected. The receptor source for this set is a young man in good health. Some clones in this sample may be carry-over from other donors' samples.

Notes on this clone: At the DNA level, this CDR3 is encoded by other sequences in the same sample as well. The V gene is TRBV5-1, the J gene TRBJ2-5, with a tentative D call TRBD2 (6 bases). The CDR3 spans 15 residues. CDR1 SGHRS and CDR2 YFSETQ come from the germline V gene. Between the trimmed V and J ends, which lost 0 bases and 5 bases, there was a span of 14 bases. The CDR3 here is CASSLGSGVGETQYF. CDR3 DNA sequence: TGCGCCAGCAGCTTGGGGTCGGGAGTAGGGGAGACCCAGTACTTC.

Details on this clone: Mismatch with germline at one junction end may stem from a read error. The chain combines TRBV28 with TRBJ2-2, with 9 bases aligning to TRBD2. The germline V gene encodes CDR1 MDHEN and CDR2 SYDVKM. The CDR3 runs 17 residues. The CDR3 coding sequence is TGTGCCAGCAGTTTCCCTAGCGGGAAGGGGAACGCCGGGGAGCTGTTTTTT. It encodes CASSFPSGKGNAGELFF.

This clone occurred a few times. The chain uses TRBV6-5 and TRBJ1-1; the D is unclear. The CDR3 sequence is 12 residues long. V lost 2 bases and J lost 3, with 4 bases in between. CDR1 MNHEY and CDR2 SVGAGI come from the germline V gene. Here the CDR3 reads CASSYGDTEAFF. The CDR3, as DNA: TGTGCCAGCAGTTACGGGGACACTGAAGCTTTCTTT.

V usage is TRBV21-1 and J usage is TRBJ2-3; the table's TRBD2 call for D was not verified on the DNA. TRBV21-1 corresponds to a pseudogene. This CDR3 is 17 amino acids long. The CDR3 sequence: CASSPPGGFSTTDTQYF. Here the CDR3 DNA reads TGTGCCAGCAGCCCCCCCGGGGGGTTCTCAACCACAGATACGCAGTATTTT.

This CDR3 is CASSLGGQGGYETQYF. CDR3 sequence (DNA): TGTGCCAGCAGCTTAGGGGGTCAGGGTGGTTACGAGACCCAGTACTTC. The chain combines TRBV7-2 with TRBJ2-5, with D tentatively TRBD1 (5 bases). The V and J ends lost 1 base and 5 bases respectively, with 17 bases between them. Germline CDR1 SGHTA, CDR2 FQGNSA. The CDR3 loop spans 16 amino acids. The entire variable domain, with the rest obtained from reference TRBV7-2 and TRBJ2-5, is as follows: GAGVSQSPSNKVTEKGKDVELRCDPISGHTALYWYRQSLGQGLEFLIYFQGNSAPDKSGLPSDRFSAERTGGSVSTLTIQRTQQEDSAVYLCASSLGGQGGYETQYFGPGTRLLVL.

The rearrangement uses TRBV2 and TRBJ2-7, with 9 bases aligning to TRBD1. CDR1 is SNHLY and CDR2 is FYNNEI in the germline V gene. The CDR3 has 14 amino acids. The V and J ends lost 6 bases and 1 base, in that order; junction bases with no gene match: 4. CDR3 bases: TGTGCCAGCAGGCTGACAGGGGGATCCTACGAGCAGTACTTC. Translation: CASRLTGGSYEQYF.

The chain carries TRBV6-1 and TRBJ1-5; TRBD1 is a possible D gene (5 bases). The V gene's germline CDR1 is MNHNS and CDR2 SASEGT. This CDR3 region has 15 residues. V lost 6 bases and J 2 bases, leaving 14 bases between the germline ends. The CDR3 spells CASRAGLQGNQPQHF. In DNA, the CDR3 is TGTGCCAGCAGGGCAGGGTTGCAGGGCAATCAGCCCCAGCATTTT.

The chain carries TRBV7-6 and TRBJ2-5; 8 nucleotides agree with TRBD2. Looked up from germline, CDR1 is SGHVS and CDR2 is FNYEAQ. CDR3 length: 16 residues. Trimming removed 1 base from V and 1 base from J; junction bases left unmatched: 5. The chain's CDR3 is CASSLGSGSRQETQYF. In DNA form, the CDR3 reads TGTGCCAGCAGCTTAGGGAGCGGGAGTCGCCAAGAGACCCAGTACTTC.

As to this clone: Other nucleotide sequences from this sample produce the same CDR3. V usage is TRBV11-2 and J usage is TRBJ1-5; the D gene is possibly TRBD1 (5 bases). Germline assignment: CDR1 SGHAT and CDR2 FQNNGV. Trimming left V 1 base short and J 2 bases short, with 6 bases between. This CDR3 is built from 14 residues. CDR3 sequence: CASSLGGGNQPQHF. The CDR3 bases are TGTGCCAGCAGCTTAGGAGGGGGCAATCAGCCCCAGCATTTT.

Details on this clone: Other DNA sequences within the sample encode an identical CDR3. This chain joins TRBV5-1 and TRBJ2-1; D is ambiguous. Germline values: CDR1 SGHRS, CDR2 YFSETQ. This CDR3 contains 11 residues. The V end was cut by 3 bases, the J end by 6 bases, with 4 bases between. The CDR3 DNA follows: TGCGCCAGCAGCTCCCTCAATGAGCAGTTCTTC. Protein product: CASSSLNEQFF.

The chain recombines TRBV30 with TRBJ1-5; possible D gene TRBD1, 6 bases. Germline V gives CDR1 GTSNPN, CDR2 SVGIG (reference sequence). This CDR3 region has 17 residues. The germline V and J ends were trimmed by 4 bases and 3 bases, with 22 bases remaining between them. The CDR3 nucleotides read TGTGCCTGGACCGCACCGGGGCAGGGGACCGTCAATCAGCCCCAGCATTTT. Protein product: CAWTAPGQGTVNQPQHF.

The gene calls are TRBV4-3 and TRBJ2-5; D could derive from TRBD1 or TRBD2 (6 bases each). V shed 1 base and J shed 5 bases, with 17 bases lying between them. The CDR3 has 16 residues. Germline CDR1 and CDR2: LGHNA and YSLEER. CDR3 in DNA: TGCGCCAGCAGCCAAGGATACAGGGAGGACGGGGAGACCCAGTACTTC. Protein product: CASSQGYREDGETQYF.

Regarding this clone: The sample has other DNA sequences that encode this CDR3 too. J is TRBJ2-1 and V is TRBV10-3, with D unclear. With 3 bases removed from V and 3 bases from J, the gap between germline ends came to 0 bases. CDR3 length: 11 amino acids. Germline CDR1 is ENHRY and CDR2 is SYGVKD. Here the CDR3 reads CAISDYNEQFF. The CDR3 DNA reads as TGTGCCATCAGTGACTACAATGAGCAGTTCTTC.

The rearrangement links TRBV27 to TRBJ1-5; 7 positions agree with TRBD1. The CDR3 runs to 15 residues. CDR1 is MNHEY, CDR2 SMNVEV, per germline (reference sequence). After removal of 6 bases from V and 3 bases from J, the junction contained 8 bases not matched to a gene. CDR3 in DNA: TGTGCCAGCAGACCGACAGGGCTCTACAATCAGCCCCAGCATTTT. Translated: CASRPTGLYNQPQHF.

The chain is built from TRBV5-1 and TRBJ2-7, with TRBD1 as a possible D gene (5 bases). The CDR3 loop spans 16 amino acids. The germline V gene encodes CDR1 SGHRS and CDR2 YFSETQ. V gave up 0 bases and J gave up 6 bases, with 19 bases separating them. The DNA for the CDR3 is TGCGCCAGCAGCTTGGGGTGGGGCACTAACTCCCGCGAGCAGTACTTC. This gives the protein CASSLGWGTNSREQYF. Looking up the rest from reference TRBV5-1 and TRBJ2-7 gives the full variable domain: KAGVTQTPRYLIKTRGQQVTLSCSPISGHRSVSWYQQTPGQGLQFLFEYFSETQRNKGNFPGRFSGRQFSNSRSEMNVSTLELGDSALYLCASSLGWGTNSREQYFGPGTRLTVT.

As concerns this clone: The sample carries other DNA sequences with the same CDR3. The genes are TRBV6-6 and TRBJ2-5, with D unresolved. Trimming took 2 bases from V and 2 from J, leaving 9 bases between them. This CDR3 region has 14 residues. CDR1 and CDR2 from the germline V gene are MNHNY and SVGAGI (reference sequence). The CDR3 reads CASSYGASQETQYF. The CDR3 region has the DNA TGTGCCAGCAGTTACGGTGCCAGTCAAGAGACCCAGTACTTC.

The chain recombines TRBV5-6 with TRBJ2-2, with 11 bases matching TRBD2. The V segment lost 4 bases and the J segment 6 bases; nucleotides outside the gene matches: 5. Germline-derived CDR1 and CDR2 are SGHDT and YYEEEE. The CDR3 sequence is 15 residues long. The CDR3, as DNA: TGTGCCAGCAGCCACCGACTAGCGGGATCCGGGGAGCTGTTTTTT. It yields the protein CASSHRLAGSGELFF.

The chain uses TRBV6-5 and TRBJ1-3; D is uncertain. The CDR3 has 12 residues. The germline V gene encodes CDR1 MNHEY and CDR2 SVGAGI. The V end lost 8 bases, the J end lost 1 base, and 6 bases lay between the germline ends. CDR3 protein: CASVSSGNTIYF. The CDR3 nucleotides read TGTGCCAGCGTGTCGTCTGGAAACACCATATATTTT.

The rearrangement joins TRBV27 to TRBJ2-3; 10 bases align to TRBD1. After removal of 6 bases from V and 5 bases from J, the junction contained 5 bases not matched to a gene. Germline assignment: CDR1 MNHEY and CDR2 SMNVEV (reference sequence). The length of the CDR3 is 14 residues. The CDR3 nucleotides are TGTGCCAGCAGGAGACAGGGGGCGGGAGATACGCAGTATTTT. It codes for CASRRQGAGDTQYF.

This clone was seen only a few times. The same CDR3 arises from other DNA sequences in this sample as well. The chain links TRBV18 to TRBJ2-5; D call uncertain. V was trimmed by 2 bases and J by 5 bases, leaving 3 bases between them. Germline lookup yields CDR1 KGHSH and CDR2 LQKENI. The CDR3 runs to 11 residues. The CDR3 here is CASSPEETQYF. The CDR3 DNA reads TGTGCCAGCTCACCAGAGGAGACCCAGTACTTC.

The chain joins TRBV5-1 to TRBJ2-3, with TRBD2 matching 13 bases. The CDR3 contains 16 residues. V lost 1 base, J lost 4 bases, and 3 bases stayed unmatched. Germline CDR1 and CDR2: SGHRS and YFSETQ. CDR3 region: CASSLRLAGGADTQYF. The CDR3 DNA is TGCGCCAGCAGCTTGAGACTAGCGGGAGGAGCAGATACGCAGTATTTT.